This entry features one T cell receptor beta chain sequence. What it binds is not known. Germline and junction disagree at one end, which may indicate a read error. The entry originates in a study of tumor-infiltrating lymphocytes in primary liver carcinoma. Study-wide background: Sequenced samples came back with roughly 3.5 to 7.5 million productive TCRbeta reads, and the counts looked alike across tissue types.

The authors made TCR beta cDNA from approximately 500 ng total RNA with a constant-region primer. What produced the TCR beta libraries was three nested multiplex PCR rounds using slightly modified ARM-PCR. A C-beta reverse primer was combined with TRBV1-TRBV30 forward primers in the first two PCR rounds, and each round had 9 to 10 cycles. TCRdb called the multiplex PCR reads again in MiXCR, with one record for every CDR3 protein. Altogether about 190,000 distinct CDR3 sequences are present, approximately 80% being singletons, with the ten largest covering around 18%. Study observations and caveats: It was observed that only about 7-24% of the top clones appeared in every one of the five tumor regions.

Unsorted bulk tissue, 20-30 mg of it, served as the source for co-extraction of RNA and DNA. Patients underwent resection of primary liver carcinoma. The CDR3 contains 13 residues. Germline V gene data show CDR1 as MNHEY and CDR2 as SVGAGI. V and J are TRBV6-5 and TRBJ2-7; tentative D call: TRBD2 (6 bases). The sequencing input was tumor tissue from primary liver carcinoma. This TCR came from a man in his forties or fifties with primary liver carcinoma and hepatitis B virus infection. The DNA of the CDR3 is TGTGCCAGCCCTAGACTAGGCTCCTACAAGCAGTACTTC. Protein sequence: CASPRLGSYKQYF.